The entry that follows covers one T cell receptor (beta chain) sequence. As yet, its antigen is unknown. The sample comes from a study of radiation and T cells in renal cell carcinoma. Study summary: Nephrectomy followed 15 Gy stereotactic body radiation by 4 weeks. Points from the study as a whole: From baseline, blood top tumor clonotypes peaked at 2 weeks post-radiation.

Germline CDR1 is SGHTA and CDR2 is FQGNSA. The V end lost 5 bases, the J end lost 3 bases, and 16 bases lay between the germline ends. The CDR3 runs 15 residues. Time point defined: baseline pretreatment blood. Treatment defined: 15 Gy SBRT to primary tumor, nephrectomy 4 weeks later. Serial blood draws occurred at baseline and 2 and 4 weeks post-SBRT. The patient's renal cell carcinoma had clear cell pathology. The protocol was immunoSEQ multiplex PCR, while the TCRdb copy is restricted to in-frame clones and leaves out a portion. The repertoire holds approximately 100,000 clones, with approximately 86% as singletons.

Source: blood, taken from a patient whose treatment included radiotherapy and nephrectomy. The TCR comes from a man in his forties or fifties with renal cell carcinoma. The chain has TRBV7-2 and TRBJ2-5, with D perhaps TRBD1 (6 bases). CDR3 protein: CASSPQQGLEETQYF. CDR3 DNA: TGTGCCAGCAGCCCGCAACAGGGCTTAGAAGAGACCCAGTACTTC.